Reported below is one TCR beta chain. Its antigen is still unknown. These data are taken from a study of graft-versus-host responses after intestinal transplantation. Study-wide points: Individuals who had graft-donor T cell macrochimerism had allografts that showed high graft-versus-host to host-versus-graft clonal ratios.

Data came from immunoSEQ multiplex PCR; TCRdb stores just in-frame clones and leaves some out. The data contain approximately 37,000 clones, roughly 93% of them singletons. The CDR3 loop spans 14 amino acids. Per germline, CDR1 SGHRS and CDR2 YFSETQ. Trimming pared 4 bases from V and 4 bases from J, leaving 12 bases between. This TCR was sampled from a human patient who received an intestinal transplant, so some T cells may come from the graft donor. The chain couples TRBV5-1 to TRBJ1-5; D might be TRBD1 (6 bases). Specimen: PBMCs, collected 700 to 850 days after intestinal transplantation. The CDR3 loop reads CASSLGTPNQPQHF. The CDR3 DNA is TGCGCCAGCAGCCTAGGGACACCTAATCAGCCCCAGCATTTT.